The sequence of this TCR beta chain was determined in a study of T cells in Graves' hyperthyroidism and ophthalmopathy. Amplified TCR beta CDR3 regions came from RNA transcripts. The HTBI primer set served for first-round RT-PCR of the TCR CDR3. MiXCR, run by TCRdb on the multiplex PCR reads, gives a single entry per CDR3 protein. The repertoire holds a few hundred thousand distinct CDR3 sequences, with about 14% as singletons. This clonotype was observed many times. The CDR3 totals 13 residues. Germline CDR1 MNHEY, CDR2 SVGEGT. Germline trimming cut 6 bases from V and 9 bases from J; bases unmatched to any gene: 4. Orbital computed tomography and thyroid ultrasound, together with serum TRAb and thyroxine and clinical symptoms, were used for diagnoses. Sampled blood dates from first hyperthyroidism diagnosis, and it precedes any ophthalmopathy symptoms. The PBMCs were taken from approximately 9 ml of fresh peripheral blood.

This chain connects TRBV6-2 or TRBV6-3 to TRBJ2-1; 11 bases match TRBD2. Sample: blood. This TCR came from a woman aged 40-49 years with Graves' hyperthyroidism that later progressed to Graves' ophthalmopathy. In DNA form, the CDR3 reads TGTGCCAGCAGATTAGCGGGAGGGCCTGAGCAGTTCTTC. Translation: CASRLAGGPEQFF.